Following are 3 T cell receptor beta chains from one sample sequenced in a study of blood T cell repertoires in COVID-19 (dated by TCRdb to 2018 to 2020). Receptors were amplified or captured by the immunoSEQ multiplex PCR assay. TCRdb's version of the immuneACCESS table is confined to in-frame rearrangements and falls short of the full clone set. An unresolved V gene accounts for under half of the shortfall where checked; the remainder is of unknown origin. For this sample there are some 300,000 clones; approximately 91% appear just once. Approximately 1% of the sample comes from the top ten. What was sequenced was PBMCs or T cells enriched from blood (not recorded which). The receptors originated from a woman in her 30s who had recovered from COVID-19.

The chain is built from TRBV18 and TRBJ2-2, with 7 bases matching TRBD2. The CDR3 contains 15 residues. CDR1 is KGHSH, CDR2 LQKENI, per germline. The J segment lost 6 bases and the V segment lost 3 bases, leaving 7 bases of the junction unmatched. The DNA for the CDR3 is TGTGCCAGCTCACCTCGCCAGGGAGGGTCCGGGGAGCTGTTTTTT. Its protein is CASSPRQGGSGELFF.

The chain combines TRBV3-1 (or the pseudogene TRBV3-2) with TRBJ1-4, with TRBD1 as a possible D gene (6 bases). Germline values: CDR1 LGHDT, CDR2 YNNKEL (reference sequence). The CDR3 contains 15 residues. Trimming stripped 0 bases from V and 4 bases from J, with 9 bases between. This CDR3 reads CASSQDPGVNEKLFF. DNA for the CDR3: TGTGCCAGCAGCCAAGACCCAGGGGTTAATGAAAAACTGTTTTTT.

The chain has TRBV27 and TRBJ1-4; a possible D gene is TRBD1 (5 bases). The CDR3 has 15 residues. Trimming left V 5 bases short and J 6 bases short, with 16 bases between. CDR1 and CDR2 (germline): MNHEY, SMNVEV (reference sequence). CDR3 loop: CASSPNRTPYEKLFF. The CDR3 region has the DNA TGTGCCAGCAGTCCCAACAGGACCCCTTATGAAAAACTGTTTTTT.